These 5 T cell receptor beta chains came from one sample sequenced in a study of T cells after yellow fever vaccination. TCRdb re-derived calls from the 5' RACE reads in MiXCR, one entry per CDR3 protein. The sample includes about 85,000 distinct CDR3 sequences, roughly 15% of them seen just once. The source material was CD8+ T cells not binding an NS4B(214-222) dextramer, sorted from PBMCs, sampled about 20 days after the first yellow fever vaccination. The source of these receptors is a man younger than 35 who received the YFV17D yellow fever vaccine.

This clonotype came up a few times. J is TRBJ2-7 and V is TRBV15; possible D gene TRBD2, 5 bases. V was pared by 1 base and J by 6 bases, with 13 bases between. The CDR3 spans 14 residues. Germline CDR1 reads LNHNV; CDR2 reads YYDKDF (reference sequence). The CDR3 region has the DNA TGTGCCACCAGCAGAGCACTAGTGGGATTCGAGCAGTACGTC. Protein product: CATSRALVGFEQYV.

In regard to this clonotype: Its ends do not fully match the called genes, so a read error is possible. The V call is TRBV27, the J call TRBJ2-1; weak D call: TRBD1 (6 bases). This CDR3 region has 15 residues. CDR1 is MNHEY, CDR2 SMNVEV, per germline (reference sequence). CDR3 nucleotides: TGTGTCAGCAGCTCCAGGACAGTTTTATACAATGAGCAGTTCTTC. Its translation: CVSSSRTVLYNEQFF.

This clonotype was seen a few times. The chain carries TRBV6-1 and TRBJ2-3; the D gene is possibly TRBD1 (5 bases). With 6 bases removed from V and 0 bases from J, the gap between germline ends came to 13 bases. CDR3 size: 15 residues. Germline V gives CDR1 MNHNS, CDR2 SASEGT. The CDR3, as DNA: TGTGCCAGCAGCGTCGAGTGGACAAGCACAGATACGCAGTATTTT. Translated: CASSVEWTSTDTQYF.

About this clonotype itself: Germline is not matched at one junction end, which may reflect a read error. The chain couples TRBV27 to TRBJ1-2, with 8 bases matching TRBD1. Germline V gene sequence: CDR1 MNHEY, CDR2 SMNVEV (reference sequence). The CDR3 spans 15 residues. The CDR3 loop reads CSSSLSPDRAGGYTF. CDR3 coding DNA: TGTTCCAGCAGTTTATCCCCGGACAGGGCTGGGGGCTACACCTTC.

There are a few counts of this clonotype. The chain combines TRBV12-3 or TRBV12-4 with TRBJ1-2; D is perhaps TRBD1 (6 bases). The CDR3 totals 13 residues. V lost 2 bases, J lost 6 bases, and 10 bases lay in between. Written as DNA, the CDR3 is TGTGCCAGCAGTTTAACAGGGAGCAATGGCTACACCTTC. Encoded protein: CASSLTGSNGYTF.